This is a list of T cell receptor beta chains from one sample in a study of naive and memory T cell subsets. TCRdb used MiXCR to reprocess the 5' RACE reads, holding one entry per CDR3 protein. The sample has 50,000 to 60,000 distinct CDR3 sequences, roughly 7.5% seen once. Receptors originate from a female donor in good health. CDR3s include the opening cysteine and the closing phenylalanine or tryptophan. The D gene is left open where the match is weak. The size of a clone is reported for some rows only, either as once, few or many, or as a class for expanded clones.

D: .
length: 15
J: TRBJ2-2
V: TRBV4-3
size: few
CDR3: CASSHLSGADGELFF
DNA: TGCGCCAGCAGCCACCTTTCAGGGGCGGACGGGGAGCTGTTTTTT

D: TRBD2
length: 15
J: TRBJ2-3
V: TRBV12-3/TRBV12-4
size: few
CDR3: CASNPLAGGTDTQYF
DNA: TGTGCCAGCAACCCCCTAGCGGGGGGCACAGATACGCAGTATTTT

D: .
length: 12
J: TRBJ2-5
V: TRBV11-2
size: .
CDR3: CASSLSVETQYF
DNA: TGTGCCAGCAGCTTAAGTGTAGAGACCCAGTACTTC

D: .
length: 15
J: TRBJ1-3
V: TRBV7-3
size: many
CDR3: CASSKGAGVGNTIYF
DNA: TGTGCCAGCAGCAAAGGGGCAGGGGTCGGAAACACCATATATTTT

D: TRBD2
length: 16
J: TRBJ2-1
V: TRBV24-1
size: .
CDR3: CATSAPSGGAFLEQFF
DNA: TGTGCCACCAGTGCTCCTAGCGGGGGGGCTTTCCTTGAGCAGTTCTTC

D: .
length: 14
J: TRBJ2-5
V: TRBV7-2
size: .
CDR3: CASSFFSEQETQYF
DNA: TGTGCCAGCAGCTTTTTTAGCGAGCAAGAGACCCAGTACTTC

D: .
length: 14
J: TRBJ1-1
V: TRBV12-3/TRBV12-4
size: .
CDR3: CASSFQQGDTEAFF
DNA: TGTGCCAGCAGTTTCCAACAGGGTGACACTGAAGCTTTCTTT

D: TRBD2
length: 15
J: TRBJ2-7
V: TRBV6-2/TRBV6-3
size: few
CDR3: CASSSGLAGAYEQYF
DNA: TGTGCCAGCAGTTCCGGACTAGCGGGGGCCTACGAGCAGTACTTC

D: .
length: 12
J: TRBJ1-1
V: TRBV28
size: many
CDR3: CASSFQGTEAFF
DNA: TGTGCCAGCAGTTTCCAGGGAACTGAAGCTTTCTTT

D: .
length: 12
J: TRBJ2-5
V: TRBV5-1
size: few
CDR3: CASSAPGETQYF
DNA: TGCGCCAGCAGCGCCCCCGGGGAGACCCAGTACTTC

D: .
length: 14
J: TRBJ1-5
V: TRBV28
size: many
CDR3: CASSSFLSNQPQHF
DNA: TGTGCCAGCAGTTCTTTCCTGAGCAATCAGCCCCAGCATTTT

D: .
length: 16
J: TRBJ2-3
V: TRBV14
size: few
CDR3: CASSQDSGRLSDTQYF
DNA: TGTGCCAGCAGCCAAGATTCGGGACGCCTGTCAGATACGCAGTATTTT

D: .
length: 15
J: TRBJ1-1
V: TRBV20-1
size: few
CDR3: CSARDGGRLGTEAFF
DNA: TGCAGTGCTAGAGATGGGGGAAGATTGGGCACTGAAGCTTTCTTT

D: .
length: 13
J: TRBJ2-1
V: TRBV29-1
size: many
CDR3: CSVGDRGYNEQFF
DNA: TGCAGCGTGGGGGACCGAGGTTACAATGAGCAGTTCTTC

D: .
length: 15
J: TRBJ1-1
V: TRBV6-5
size: many
CDR3: CASSYEGGGNTEAFF
DNA: TGTGCCAGCAGTTACGAGGGTGGGGGGAACACTGAAGCTTTCTTT

D: TRBD1
length: 14
J: TRBJ1-1
V: TRBV6-6
size: .
CDR3: CASSPPQGAAEAFF
DNA: TGTGCCAGCAGCCCGCCCCAGGGGGCCGCTGAAGCTTTCTTT

D: .
length: 16
J: TRBJ2-3
V: TRBV11-2
size: many
CDR3: CASSPRDILGADTQYF
DNA: TGTGCCAGCAGCCCCCGGGACATCCTTGGGGCAGATACGCAGTATTTT

D: .
length: 16
J: TRBJ2-3
V: TRBV30
size: few
CDR3: CAWSIPGGGASDTQYF
DNA: TGTGCCTGGAGTATCCCCGGAGGGGGGGCCTCAGATACGCAGTATTTT

D: .
length: 12
J: TRBJ1-1
V: TRBV12-3/TRBV12-4
size: many
CDR3: CASSLGGSEAFF
DNA: TGTGCCAGCAGTTTAGGGGGCAGCGAAGCTTTCTTT

D: .
length: 13
J: TRBJ2-1
V: TRBV7-2
size: .
CDR3: CASSLGLVNEQFF
DNA: TGTGCCAGCAGCTTAGGACTAGTCAATGAGCAGTTCTTC

D: TRBD1
length: 16
J: TRBJ2-1
V: TRBV7-9
size: many
CDR3: CASRPPQDRGLDEQFF
DNA: TGTGCCAGCAGACCCCCCCAAGACAGGGGGCTCGATGAGCAGTTCTTC

D: .
length: 15
J: TRBJ1-5
V: TRBV28
size: many
CDR3: CASTPRDHPGQPQHF
DNA: TGTGCCAGCACCCCCCGGGACCATCCGGGACAGCCCCAGCATTTT

D: .
length: 14
J: TRBJ1-5
V: TRBV20-1
size: many
CDR3: CSAREGARNQPQHF
DNA: TGCAGTGCTAGAGAGGGGGCGCGGAATCAGCCCCAGCATTTT

D: TRBD1
length: 14
J: TRBJ1-2
V: TRBV4-3
size: many
CDR3: CASSRDLQGVGYTF
DNA: TGCGCCAGCAGCCGCGACTTGCAGGGGGTCGGCTACACCTTC

D: .
length: 14
J: TRBJ1-5
V: TRBV12-3/TRBV12-4
size: many
CDR3: CASSWQGSNQPQHF
DNA: TGTGCCAGCAGTTGGCAGGGAAGCAATCAGCCCCAGCATTTT

D: .
length: 15
J: TRBJ1-4
V: TRBV7-9
size: .
CDR3: CASSSPGSTNEKLFF
DNA: TGTGCCAGCAGCTCACCGGGATCAACTAATGAAAAACTGTTTTTT

D: .
length: 12
J: TRBJ1-1
V: TRBV30
size: few
CDR3: CAWSAGLGGAFF
DNA: TGTGCCTGGAGTGCCGGGTTGGGGGGAGCTTTCTTT

D: .
length: 12
J: TRBJ2-5
V: TRBV29-1
size: many
CDR3: CSVGRREETQYF
DNA: TGCAGCGTTGGGAGACGGGAAGAGACCCAGTACTTC

D: .
length: 13
J: TRBJ1-2
V: TRBV11-2
size: .
CDR3: CASSFLGHYGYTF
DNA: TGTGCCAGCAGCTTTCTAGGGCACTATGGCTACACCTTC

D: .
length: 18
J: TRBJ1-2
V: TRBV21-1
size: many
CDR3: CAIVYLQGLESQDYGYTF
DNA: TGTGCCATCGTATATTTACAGGGCTTGGAGTCTCAGGACTATGGCTACACCTTC

D: .
length: 13
J: TRBJ1-1
V: TRBV12-3/TRBV12-4
size: .
CDR3: CASSLEEGTEAFF
DNA: TGTGCCAGCAGTTTGGAAGAGGGGACTGAAGCTTTCTTT

D: .
length: 14
J: TRBJ2-1
V: TRBV27
size: few
CDR3: CASSYGSFSHEQFF
DNA: TGTGCCAGCAGTTACGGGTCGTTCAGCCATGAGCAGTTCTTC

D: TRBD2
length: 19
J: TRBJ2-3
V: TRBV9
size: few
CDR3: CASSTNIGLAGWRTDTQYF
DNA: TGTGCCAGCAGCACAAACATCGGACTAGCGGGTTGGAGAACAGATACGCAGTATTTT

D: .
length: 14
J: TRBJ2-7
V: TRBV5-1
size: few
CDR3: CASSADPSPTEQYF
DNA: TGCGCCAGCAGCGCGGACCCTTCTCCTACGGAGCAGTACTTC

D: TRBD2
length: 15
J: TRBJ2-7
V: TRBV7-9
size: few
CDR3: CASSLIGGGLNEQYF
DNA: TGTGCCAGCAGCTTAATTGGCGGGGGGCTGAACGAGCAGTACTTC

D: TRBD1
length: 15
J: TRBJ2-3
V: TRBV5-1
size: few
CDR3: CASSYDRVNADTQYF
DNA: TGCGCCAGCAGCTACGACAGGGTAAATGCAGATACGCAGTATTTT

D: TRBD1
length: 16
J: TRBJ1-6
V: TRBV27
size: few
CDR3: CASSLSLAGGDSPLHF
DNA: TGTGCCAGCAGTTTATCTCTTGCAGGGGGCGATTCACCCCTCCACTTT

D: TRBD1
length: 15
J: TRBJ1-5
V: TRBV28
size: .
CDR3: CASSFIGTGGQPQHF
DNA: TGTGCCAGCAGTTTTATAGGGACAGGGGGTCAGCCCCAGCATTTT

D: TRBD2
length: 16
J: TRBJ2-7
V: TRBV27
size: .
CDR3: CASSLSIGGASYEQYF
DNA: TGTGCCAGCAGTTTATCGATCGGGGGGGCCTCCTACGAGCAGTACTTC

D: .
length: 12
J: TRBJ1-1
V: TRBV4-3
size: many
CDR3: CASSQGENEAFF
DNA: TGCGCCAGCAGCCAAGGGGAGAATGAAGCTTTCTTT

D: TRBD1
length: 15
J: TRBJ2-5
V: TRBV6-5
size: few
CDR3: CASSYLGQGEETQYF
DNA: TGTGCCAGCAGTTACCTGGGACAGGGGGAAGAGACCCAGTACTTC

D: TRBD1
length: 14
J: TRBJ2-7
V: TRBV12-3/TRBV12-4
size: few
CDR3: CASSPRDRDGEQYF
DNA: TGTGCCAGCAGTCCAAGGGACAGGGACGGCGAGCAGTACTTC

D: .
length: 15
J: TRBJ2-3
V: TRBV5-4
size: large
CDR3: CASSFFGGQVDTQYF
DNA: TGTGCCAGCAGCTTTTTCGGGGGGCAGGTGGATACGCAGTATTTT

D: .
length: 12
J: TRBJ1-2
V: TRBV6-6
size: few
CDR3: CASRPPEAGYTF
DNA: TGTGCCAGCAGACCCCCCGAAGCAGGCTACACCTTC

D: .
length: 13
J: TRBJ1-4
V: TRBV6-2/TRBV6-3
size: .
CDR3: CASSEWTAEKLFF
DNA: TGTGCCAGCAGCGAATGGACAGCTGAAAAACTGTTTTTT

D: .
length: 13
J: TRBJ1-5
V: TRBV20-1
size: many
CDR3: CSARVGRGQPQHF
DNA: TGCAGTGCTAGAGTAGGCAGGGGTCAGCCCCAGCATTTT

D: .
length: 15
J: TRBJ1-5
V: TRBV20-1
size: many
CDR3: CSARFGTDPNQPQHF
DNA: TGCAGTGCTAGATTCGGGACGGACCCTAATCAGCCCCAGCATTTT

D: TRBD2
length: 15
J: TRBJ2-3
V: TRBV5-1
size: .
CDR3: CASSLSSGGTDTQYF
DNA: TGCGCCAGCAGCTTGAGTAGCGGGGGCACAGATACGCAGTATTTT

D: .
length: 14
J: TRBJ2-7
V: TRBV5-1
size: .
CDR3: CASSLGDLVHEQYF
DNA: TGCGCCAGCAGCTTGGGTGACCTCGTGCACGAGCAGTACTTC

D: .
length: 11
J: TRBJ2-1
V: TRBV20-1
size: many
CDR3: CSARQGNEQFF
DNA: TGCAGTGCTCGCCAGGGTAATGAGCAGTTCTTC

D: .
length: 14
J: TRBJ2-1
V: TRBV7-2
size: .
CDR3: CASSYPDTYNEQFF
DNA: TGTGCCAGCAGCTACCCGGACACCTACAATGAGCAGTTCTTC

D: .
length: 14
J: TRBJ1-1
V: TRBV4-3
size: many
CDR3: CASSHKATDTEAFF
DNA: TGCGCCAGCAGCCATAAGGCTACGGACACTGAAGCTTTCTTT

D: TRBD1
length: 15
J: TRBJ1-5
V: TRBV12-3/TRBV12-4
size: few
CDR3: CASSFQGARNQPQHF
DNA: TGTGCCAGCAGTTTCCAGGGGGCTCGCAATCAGCCCCAGCATTTT

D: .
length: 13
J: TRBJ2-3
V: TRBV7-2
size: few
CDR3: CASSLSRADTQYF
DNA: TGTGCCAGCAGCTTATCCCGGGCAGATACGCAGTATTTT

D: TRBD1
length: 14
J: TRBJ2-7
V: TRBV6-2/TRBV6-3
size: few
CDR3: CASRPTGQGYEQYF
DNA: TGTGCCAGCAGACCAACGGGACAGGGCTACGAGCAGTACTTC

D: .
length: 15
J: TRBJ1-1
V: TRBV7-9
size: .
CDR3: CASSFLDSRGAEAFF
DNA: TGTGCCAGCAGCTTTCTTGACAGTAGAGGGGCTGAAGCTTTCTTT

D: TRBD1
length: 15
J: TRBJ1-6
V: TRBV6-6
size: .
CDR3: CASSSGQQENSPLHF
DNA: TGTGCCAGCAGTTCGGGACAGCAGGAAAATTCACCCCTCCACTTT

D: .
length: 15
J: TRBJ1-6
V: TRBV18
size: few
CDR3: CASSPTATGNSPLHF
DNA: TGTGCCAGCTCACCAACCGCTACGGGGAATTCACCCCTCCACTTT

D: .
length: 13
J: TRBJ1-2
V: TRBV27
size: many
CDR3: CASSFQPDYGYTF
DNA: TGTGCCAGCAGTTTTCAGCCAGACTATGGCTACACCTTC